Listed below are T cell receptor beta chains from one sample, sequenced in a study of chemoradiotherapy in HPV16-positive cancers. Generated by immunoSEQ multiplex PCR, the TCRdb table keeps only in-frame clones and is missing some. The data show some 32,000 clones, roughly 88% seen once. The material sequenced was blood, taken from a patient who underwent chemoradiotherapy. All receptors come from a human donor with HPV-associated anogenital cancer. The CDR3 runs from the conserved cysteine through the conserved F or W. A D gene is named only where the DNA matches it firmly. The listing skips clone size in some rows; elsewhere it reads once, few, many or a size class.

V gene	clone size	D gene	CDR3 length	J gene	CDR3 DNA	CDR3 protein
TRBV5-5	NA	NA	12	TRBJ1-1	TGTGCCAGCAGCTTGGGGCCAACTGAAGCTTTCTTT	CASSLGPTEAFF
TRBV7-7	NA	NA	13	TRBJ2-5	TGTGCTAGCAGCTTCACAGGCCAAGAGACCCAGTACTTC	CASSFTGQETQYF
TRBV6-5	once	NA	14	TRBJ1-5	TGTGCCAGCAGTTCTTCTTTAGGCAATCAGCCCCAGCATTTT	CASSSSLGNQPQHF
TRBV5-4	NA	NA	12	TRBJ2-7	TGTGCCAGCAGCTCCGACATGTACGAGCAGTACTTC	CASSSDMYEQYF
TRBV6-5	NA	TRBD2	15	TRBJ2-7	TGTGCCAGCAGCTCCGGACTAGCGGGAGAATTCCGCCAGTACTTC	CASSSGLAGEFRQYF
TRBV4-1	NA	NA	18	TRBJ1-6	TGCGCCAGCAGCCAAGATTGGGGGCAGGGAACTTATAATTCACCCCTCCACTTT	CASSQDWGQGTYNSPLHF
TRBV7-2	once	NA	13	TRBJ1-6	TGTGCCAGCAGTGGACACCCTAATTCACCCCTCCACTTT	CASSGHPNSPLHF
TRBV5-5	NA	TRBD1	14	TRBJ1-2	TGTGCCAGCAGCAGACAGGGAGACCCCTATGGCTACACCTTC	CASSRQGDPYGYTF
TRBV4-2	NA	NA	15	TRBJ2-1	TGTGCCAGCAGCCAAGTGGGGGAGGCCGGCAATGAGCAGTTCTTC	CASSQVGEAGNEQFF
TRBV6-8	NA	NA	16	TRBJ1-4	TGTGCCAGCAGTTACTCACACAGGGTGGGTAATGAAAAACTGTTTTTT	CASSYSHRVGNEKLFF
TRBV5-1	once	NA	15	TRBJ2-4	TGCGCCAGCAGCTTGGTGGGGACTGCCAAAAACATTCAGTACTTC	CASSLVGTAKNIQYF
TRBV5-1	NA	NA	14	TRBJ2-6	TGCGCCAGCAGCTTCGACTCTGGGGCCAACGTCCTGACTTTC	CASSFDSGANVLTF
TRBV7-9	NA	TRBD2	15	TRBJ2-1	TGTGCCAGCAGCCCCCTAGCGGGACTGTACAATGAGCAGTTCTTC	CASSPLAGLYNEQFF
TRBV14	NA	NA	13	TRBJ2-7	TGTGCCAGCAGTCATTATAATAATTACGAGCAGTACTTC	CASSHYNNYEQYF
TRBV6-4	NA	NA	13	TRBJ2-1	TGTGCCAGCAGTGACAGGTCATACAATGAGCAGTTCTTC	CASSDRSYNEQFF
TRBV30	NA	NA	13	TRBJ2-4	TGTGCCTGGAACGGGGGTGGGGTGAACATTCAGTACTTC	CAWNGGGVNIQYF
TRBV7-9	NA	NA	17	TRBJ1-3	TGTGCCAGCACCGAAACCCTCGCGACAGACTCTGGAAACACCATATATTTT	CASTETLATDSGNTIYF
TRBV5-1	NA	TRBD1	13	TRBJ1-2	TGCGCCAGCAGCGCGGGACAGTTCTATGGCTACACCTTC	CASSAGQFYGYTF
TRBV4-1	NA	NA	15	TRBJ1-6	TGCGCCAGCAGCCCCGAGGCACTACTACACTCACCCCTCCACTTT	CASSPEALLHSPLHF
TRBV5-1	NA	NA	16	TRBJ1-4	TGCGCCAGCAGCCCCGCTGGCAGGGTAGGAGATGAAAAACTGTTTTTT	CASSPAGRVGDEKLFF
TRBV15	NA	TRBD2	16	TRBJ2-2	TGTGCCACCAGCCCGCGGGCTAGCGGGAAGGCCGGGGAGCTGTTTTTT	CATSPRASGKAGELFF
TRBV2	NA	NA	16	TRBJ2-5	TGTGCCAGCAGTGAACAGGGGGGAGGGACCCAAGAGACCCAGTACTTC	CASSEQGGGTQETQYF
TRBV5-6	NA	NA	13	TRBJ1-4	TGTGCCAGCAGCTCGGTTTCGGTTGAAAAACTGTTTTTT	CASSSVSVEKLFF
TRBV4-1	NA	TRBD2	16	TRBJ2-6	TGCGCCAGCAGCCAAGTGGGAGGGTCTGGGGCCAACGTCCTGACTTTC	CASSQVGGSGANVLTF
TRBV30	NA	NA	11	TRBJ1-2	TGTGCCTGGGGCGCCCTTTACGGCTACACCTTC	CAWGALYGYTF
TRBV5-4	NA	TRBD1	13	TRBJ2-7	TGTGCCAGCAGCTCCCGGGACAGGCAGAAGCAGTACTTC	CASSSRDRQKQYF
TRBV27	NA	TRBD1	12	TRBJ1-5	TGTGCCAGCAGAACAGGGGGACAGCCCCAGCATTTT	CASRTGGQPQHF
TRBV5-1	NA	NA	13	TRBJ1-5	TGCGCCAGCAGCTTGGATAGCAATCAGCCCCAGCATTTT	CASSLDSNQPQHF
TRBV5-1	NA	NA	15	TRBJ1-1	TGCGCCAGCAGCTTGCCGGCAATGAGGAACACTGAAGCTTTCTTT	CASSLPAMRNTEAFF
TRBV5-6	NA	TRBD2	15	TRBJ2-1	TGTGCCAGCAGCATGCGGGGGACTAGCGGGAATGAGCAGTTCTTC	CASSMRGTSGNEQFF
TRBV2	NA	NA	12	TRBJ1-4	TGTGCCAGCAAGGCAGGGGATGAAAAACTGTTTTTT	CASKAGDEKLFF
TRBV6-6	few	NA	13	TRBJ1-6	TGTGCCAGCAGTCTCAGGGATAATTCACCCCTCCACTTT	CASSLRDNSPLHF
TRBV15	NA	TRBD2	14	TRBJ2-1	TGTGCCACCAGCAGATTGGGACTAACGAATGAGCAGTTCTTC	CATSRLGLTNEQFF
TRBV19	NA	NA	14	TRBJ2-1	TGTGCCAGTAGTATTCGGTCCAGATTAGCCGAGCAGTTCTTC	CASSIRSRLAEQFF
TRBV4-2	NA	NA	14	TRBJ2-2	TGTGCCAGCAGCCAAGAACCTAACACCGGGGAGCTGTTTTTT	CASSQEPNTGELFF
TRBV9	NA	TRBD1	13	TRBJ1-2	TGTGCCAGCAGAGGGACAGGGTCCTATGGCTACACCTTC	CASRGTGSYGYTF
TRBV19	NA	TRBD2	15	TRBJ2-1	TGTGCCAGTAGTATGGGACTAGCGGGAGGTAGGGAGCAGTTCTTC	CASSMGLAGGREQFF
TRBV5-4	NA	NA	17	TRBJ2-6	TGTGCCAGCAGCTTGATGGGTCTGAACTCTGGGGCCAACGTCCTGACTTTC	CASSLMGLNSGANVLTF
TRBV4-2	NA	TRBD2	18	TRBJ2-1	TGTGCCAGCAGCCAAGAACTTGTCCCACTAGCGGTATACAATGAGCAGTTCTTC	CASSQELVPLAVYNEQFF
TRBV6-5	once	NA	12	TRBJ1-1	TGTGCCACCACAGAACCGAACACTGAAGCTTTCTTT	CATTEPNTEAFF
TRBV6-6	NA	TRBD2	13	TRBJ2-1	TGTGCCAGCAAAGGCGGGAGCGGCAATGAGCAGTTCTTC	CASKGGSGNEQFF
TRBV30	once	NA	15	TRBJ2-4	TGTGCCTGGCTGGACGCTGGAGGAGCCAAAAACATTCAGTACTTC	CAWLDAGGAKNIQYF
TRBV19	NA	NA	17	TRBJ2-4	TGTGCCAGTCGAGCCCGAGGACAGAAGCTAGCCAAAAACATTCAGTACTTC	CASRARGQKLAKNIQYF
TRBV19	NA	NA	14	TRBJ1-2	TGTGCCAGTAGTGTAAGTCCTGTAGACTATGGCTACACCTTC	CASSVSPVDYGYTF